This TCR beta chain was captured by sequencing in a study of naive and memory T cell subsets. Both TRBC1 and TRBC2 were covered by a beta constant-region primer of two equimolar oligonucleotides. The ligated cDNA underwent four PCR rounds using SP2 and nested alpha and beta constant-region primers. TCRdb called the UMI-ligation and nested PCR reads again in MiXCR, with one record for every CDR3 protein. The sample carries approximately 100,000 distinct CDR3 sequences, 14% recorded once. Study-level results: RNA-based TCR counts may shift with T cell activation and differentiation. From naive to CM, EM and EMRA, diversity decreased and Gini increased. Especially in CD8 cells, naive repertoires contained a few larger clonotypes, possibly CD45RA-re-expressing memory cells. Over 90% of naive TCR sequences appeared only once after error correction, unlike memory subsets. There was no ground truth to check naive and memory subset results.

Germline lookup yields CDR1 KGHSH and CDR2 LQKENI. The V and J ends lost 4 bases and 3 bases respectively, with 13 bases between them. The CDR3 is 14 residues long. This clonotype has ten or more counts. Its antigen is currently unknown. The sequenced material came from naive CD8+ T cells from blood. V gene TRBV18 combines with J gene TRBJ2-7; D is unresolved. The TCR originated in a human donor in good health. The CDR3 sequence: CASSRAELNYEQYF. The CDR3 DNA reads as TGTGCCAGCTCACGGGCGGAACTCAACTACGAGCAGTACTTC.